The 19 T cell receptor beta chains below come from one sample, sequenced in a study of post-analysis software for immune sequencing data. Findings of the study overall: Patients carried roughly 5 TRBV segments more frequently than controls did, and TRBV5-6, TRBV5-1 and TRBV20-1 were among them.

cDNA libraries of TCR beta carried unique molecular identifiers. MiXCR was run by TCRdb on the PCR reads, yielding one entry per CDR3 protein. The sample has around 710,000 distinct CDR3 sequences, 46% seen once. No antigen has been assigned to these receptors. Sequenced material: blood. These receptors originate from a girl aged 5-17 years with multiple sclerosis.

This clonotype was counted a few times. The rearrangement links TRBV5-1 to TRBJ2-2; 8 positions match TRBD2. Trimming cost V 1 base and J 0 bases; bases outside gene matches: 5. The length of the CDR3 is 17 residues. Germline values: CDR1 SGHRS, CDR2 YFSETQ. The CDR3 loop is CASSLRPGLANTGELFF. In DNA form, the CDR3 reads TGCGCCAGCAGCTTGAGGCCGGGACTAGCGAACACCGGGGAGCTGTTTTTT.

This clonotype was seen a single time. A much more abundant neighbour one base away suggests this may be a read error. The chain joins TRBV7-8 to TRBJ2-5; 8 nucleotides line up with TRBD1. CDR1 SGHVS and CDR2 FQNEAQ come from the germline V gene. This CDR3 comprises 14 residues. V was pared by 5 bases and J by 11 bases, with 13 bases of the junction left unmatched. CDR3 sequence reads: CASSLGTGDNEQYF. DNA for the CDR3: TGTGCCAGCAGCCTCGGGACAGGAGACAATGAGCAGTACTTC.

V is TRBV7-2 and J is TRBJ1-6; weak D call: TRBD1 (5 bases). The V gene's germline CDR1 is SGHTA and CDR2 FQGNSA. V shed 7 bases and J shed 7 bases, with 17 bases lying between them. The CDR3 is 15 amino acids. CDR3 protein: CASTQTATWNSPLHF. The CDR3 DNA reads TGTGCCAGCACCCAGACAGCGACGTGGAATTCACCCCTCCACTTT. The whole variable domain, filled in from reference TRBV7-2 and TRBJ1-6, reads GAGVSQSPSNKVTEKGKDVELRCDPISGHTALYWYRQSLGQGLEFLIYFQGNSAPDKSGLPSDRFSAERTGGSVSTLTIQRTQQEDSAVYLCASTQTATWNSPLHFGNGTRLTVT.

The rearrangement joins TRBV9 to TRBJ2-1; 11 bases align to TRBD2. The CDR3 loop spans 15 amino acids. The germline gives CDR1 SGDLS, CDR2 YYNGEE. V lost 0 bases and J lost 7; bases outside the gene matches: 3. CDR3 sequence (DNA): TGTGCCAGCAGCGTAGTAGCGGGAGGGAGTAATGAGCAGTTCTTC. It codes for CASSVVAGGSNEQFF.

The chain employs TRBV9 and TRBJ2-4; the match to TRBD2 covers 7 bases. The J call may be in error: the DNA end matches TRBJ2-5 better. This CDR3 has 16 residues. Germline lookup yields CDR1 SGDLS and CDR2 YYNGEE. CDR3 region: CASSVGGGSGVETQYF. As DNA, the CDR3 is TGTGCCAGCAGCGTAGGAGGCGGGAGCGGTGTGGAGACCCAGTACTTC.

This clonotype was observed a few times. The V call is TRBV7-9, the J call TRBJ2-4; 7 bases map to TRBD1. Losses at the gene ends were 6 bases for V and 8 bases for J; bases not matched to a gene: 7. CDR3 length equals 13 residues. The germline CDR1 and CDR2 sequences are SEHNR and FQNEAQ (reference sequence). CDR3 in amino acids: CASSLDRKHIQYF. For the CDR3, the DNA is TGTGCCAGCAGTCTGGACAGGAAACACATTCAGTACTTC. Complete variable domain (other parts from reference TRBV7-9 and TRBJ2-4): DTGVSQNPRHKITKRGQNVTFRCDPISEHNRLYWYRQTLGQGPEFLTYFQNEAQLEKSRLLSDRFSAERPKGSFSTLEIQRTEQGDSAMYLCASSLDRKHIQYFGAGTRLSVL.

In its sample, this clonotype was seen a few times. The chain employs TRBV6-5 and TRBJ2-4; 9 bases are a match to TRBD2. The DNA matches TRBJ2-7 better at its end, which makes the J call doubtful. This CDR3 has 14 residues. The germline V gene encodes CDR1 MNHEY and CDR2 SVGAGI. The CDR3 DNA is TGTGCCAGCAGTTACTTTAGCGGGAGTTACGAGCAGTACTTC. It encodes CASSYFSGSYEQYF.

The chain has TRBV12-3 or TRBV12-4 and TRBJ1-4; perhaps TRBD1 as D (5 bases). The CDR3 totals 16 residues. The ends were cut back, 3 bases at V and 5 bases at J, with 16 bases in the middle. The CDR3 reads CASSLGGGLRNEKLFF. CDR3 sequence (DNA): TGTGCCAGCAGTTTGGGTGGGGGACTACGAAATGAAAAACTGTTTTTT.

The chain combines TRBV6-6 with TRBJ2-4; TRBD2 aligns across 9 bases. The better agreement between TRBJ2-7 and the DNA end casts doubt on the J call. In germline, CDR1 is MNHNY, CDR2 SVGAGI (reference sequence). CDR3 length equals 16 residues. The CDR3 DNA reads TGTGCCAGCAGTTACTCACTAGCGGGCAGTTTCTACGAGCAGTACTTC. Amino acid sequence: CASSYSLAGSFYEQYF.

DNA for the CDR3: TGTGCCAGCAGTCTGGGACAGGGCTATGGTGGCTACACCTTC. Translated, it gives CASSLGQGYGGYTF. The rearrangement joins TRBV27 to TRBJ1-2; TRBD1 agrees at 9 bases. This CDR3 comprises 14 residues. CDR1 is MNHEY, CDR2 SMNVEV, per germline (reference sequence). J lost 7 bases, V lost 5 bases, and 8 bases had no gene match.

The chain joins TRBV30 to TRBJ2-7; possible D gene TRBD1, 5 bases. Trimming removed 4 bases at V and 4 bases at J, with 14 bases between. The CDR3 length is 13 residues. Looked up from germline, CDR1 is GTSNPN and CDR2 is SVGIG (reference sequence). Here the CDR3 reads CAWTVGALYEQYF. The CDR3 region has the DNA TGTGCCTGGACCGTTGGGGCGTTGTACGAGCAGTACTTC.

This clonotype occurred once. A much larger clone differs by one base, so this may be a read error. This chain uses TRBV12-3 or TRBV12-4 with TRBJ2-3; no definite D call. V was shortened by 4 bases and J by 0 bases, with 8 bases between the two germline ends. The CDR3 is 14 amino acids. The CDR3 DNA follows: TGTGCCAGCAGTTGCTCCTCTAGCACAGATACGCAGTATTTT. It translates to CASSCSSSTDTQYF.

The chain carries TRBV7-9 and TRBJ2-1, with 11 bases matching TRBD2. J was trimmed by 4 bases and V by 6 bases; bases with no gene match: 5. Germline V gene data show CDR1 as SEHNR and CDR2 as FQNEAQ (reference sequence). This CDR3 region has 15 residues. This CDR3 is CASSELAGEYNEQFF. The CDR3 DNA is TGTGCCAGCAGTGAACTAGCGGGGGAATACAATGAGCAGTTCTTC.

The rearrangement joins TRBV6-5 to TRBJ1-3; D is uncertain. Trimming stripped 6 bases from V and 7 bases from J, with 16 bases between. This CDR3 contains 14 residues. The germline CDR1 and CDR2 sequences are MNHEY and SVGAGI. This chain's CDR3 is CASRSGIMPNTIYF. The DNA of the CDR3 is TGTGCCAGCAGATCCGGGATAATGCCCAACACCATATATTTT.

This rearrangement joins TRBV20-1 to TRBJ2-3; maybe TRBD2 (6 bases). Germline CDR1 reads DFQATT; CDR2 reads SNEGSKA (reference sequence). There are 13 residues in the CDR3. V was cut by 6 bases and J by 4 bases, with 14 bases left in between. CDR3 bases: TGCAGTGCACTAACGGGAGAATCAGATACGCAGTATTTT. Translating it yields CSALTGESDTQYF.

The chain joins TRBV29-1 to TRBJ2-1; D is possibly TRBD1 or TRBD2 (5 bases each). Germline V lookup: CDR1 SQVTM, CDR2 ANQGSEA. Between the trimmed V and J ends, which lost 3 bases and 6 bases, there was a span of 18 bases. The CDR3 consists of 15 residues. DNA for the CDR3: TGCAGCGTTGACGGGACCCCGCCACGGGGCAATGAGCAGTTCTTC. This sequence encodes CSVDGTPPRGNEQFF.

This clonotype was counted a few times. The chain links TRBV30 to TRBJ2-7; TRBD1 matches at 11 bases. V trimming: 5 bases; J trimming: 3 bases; junction bases outside the gene matches: 12. This CDR3 comprises 16 residues. CDR1 and CDR2 (germline): GTSNPN, SVGIG (reference sequence). CDR3 protein: CAWLRGGGTGGYEQYF. The CDR3 nucleotides are TGTGCCTGGTTACGAGGTGGAGGGACAGGGGGCTACGAGCAGTACTTC.

This chain connects TRBV6-1 to TRBJ2-5, with 9 nucleotides matching TRBD1. Germline-derived CDR1 and CDR2 are MNHNS and SASEGT. J lost 0 bases, V lost 5 bases, and 10 bases had no gene match. CDR3 length: 17 amino acids. CDR3 DNA: TGTGCCAGCAGTCCGACAGGGGGGCGAATGTACCAAGAGACCCAGTACTTC. Its translation: CASSPTGGRMYQETQYF.

This clonotype was detected only a few times. The V gene is TRBV29-1, the J gene TRBJ2-1, with 9 bases that match TRBD1. From germline, CDR1 is SQVTM and CDR2 ANQGSEA. J lost 10 bases, V lost 4 bases, and 5 bases had no gene match. The CDR3 length is 12 residues. The CDR3 loop reads CSVVTGGSEQFF. The CDR3 DNA reads as TGCAGCGTTGTTACAGGGGGCAGCGAGCAGTTCTTC.